The rows below give T cell receptor beta chains drawn from one sample of a study of T-cell reconstitution after alpha-beta-depleted transplantation in children. TCRdb reanalysed the PCR reads using MiXCR and keeps one entry per CDR3 protein. Here the sample spans some 460,000 distinct CDR3 sequences, roughly 17% being singletons. This material consisted of PBMCs, mostly from graft donor cells, taken 360 days after TCRalphabeta/CD19-depleted stem cell transplant. All receptors come from a boy in the first two years of life who had a stem cell transplant for Wiskott-Aldrich syndrome, so the T cells may come from the graft donor. CDR3s include the opening cysteine and the closing phenylalanine or tryptophan. The order of the fields is D gene, clone size, V gene, J gene, CDR3 length, CDR3 DNA, CDR3 protein. The D gene is left open where the match is weak. A clone size is listed for some rows: how often the clone was seen (once, few, many), or a class if it is expanded.

TRBD1	few	TRBV10-3	TRBJ1-4	14	TGTGCCATCAGGGACAGGGGGGATGATGAAAAACTGTTTTTT	CAIRDRGDDEKLFF
NA	few	TRBV5-1	TRBJ2-1	13	TGCGCCAGCGGGGAGACAGGTCTATCGCAGCAGTTCTTC	CASGETGLSQQFF
TRBD1	few	TRBV5-6	TRBJ2-7	13	TGTGCCAGCAAGATGACAGGGGGCCACGAGCAGTACTTC	CASKMTGGHEQYF
NA	many	TRBV6-2/TRBV6-3	TRBJ2-1	14	TGTGCCAGCAGCCCTGGGAGGTCCTACAATGAGCAGTTCTTC	CASSPGRSYNEQFF
NA	few	TRBV10-3	TRBJ2-5	12	TGTGCCATCAGTGAGTCGTGGGAGACCCAGTACTTC	CAISESWETQYF
TRBD2	NA	TRBV4-3	TRBJ2-5	17	TGCGCCAGCAGCCCTTGGGTAGCGGGGTCCCGACAAGAGACCCAGTACTTC	CASSPWVAGSRQETQYF
NA	NA	TRBV28	TRBJ2-1	13	TGTGCCAGCAGTGTTTCCCCTTACAATGAGCAGTTCTTC	CASSVSPYNEQFF
NA	few	TRBV2	TRBJ2-3	13	TGTGCCATCTATAAAGCGGGCACAGATACGCAGTATTTT	CAIYKAGTDTQYF
NA	NA	TRBV12-3/TRBV12-4	TRBJ2-7	16	TGTGCCAGCAGTTTAGACTTCCGCTGGGTTGATGACGAGCAGTACTTC	CASSLDFRWVDDEQYF
NA	NA	TRBV18	TRBJ2-7	15	TGTGCCAGCTCAGACCCGTTGGGGGGCTCCTACGAGCAGTACTTC	CASSDPLGGSYEQYF
NA	many	TRBV3-1	TRBJ2-1	12	TGTGCCAGCAGCCAAGGAAGGGTTGAGCAGTTCTTC	CASSQGRVEQFF
TRBD2	few	TRBV19	TRBJ2-1	15	TGTGCCAGTAGTATCCAGGCTAGCGGGAGATTAAAGCAGTTCTTC	CASSIQASGRLKQFF
NA	NA	TRBV19	TRBJ2-3	12	TGTGCCAGTAGCTACCTAGGCAATACGCAGTATTTT	CASSYLGNTQYF
NA	NA	TRBV25-1	TRBJ2-5	18	TGTGCCAGCAGTGAACCCGACCGATGGGGAGGTCCAAGAGTTACCCAGTACTTC	CASSEPDRWGGPRVTQYF
NA	few	TRBV20-1	TRBJ2-7	14	TGCAGTGCTAGAGGGGCGGGCCTCGGATACGAGCAGTACTTC	CSARGAGLGYEQYF
NA	NA	TRBV29-1	TRBJ2-1	15	TGCAGCGTTGTACTTGGGGGACGCTCCTACAATGAGCAGTTCTTC	CSVVLGGRSYNEQFF
TRBD1	NA	TRBV12-3/TRBV12-4	TRBJ2-1	17	TGTGCCAGCAGTAGGACAGGGGTCAATAGCTTACACAATGAGCAGTTCTTC	CASSRTGVNSLHNEQFF
NA	NA	TRBV12-5	TRBJ2-7	12	TGTGCTAGTGGCCGGGGGACCGGCGAGCAGTACTTC	CASGRGTGEQYF
NA	NA	TRBV29-1	TRBJ2-4	11	TGCAGCGTTTTAGCCAAAAACATTCAGTACTTC	CSVLAKNIQYF
NA	few	TRBV12-3/TRBV12-4	TRBJ2-1	12	TGTGCCAGCAGTCTTTGGCTAAATGAGCAGTTCTTC	CASSLWLNEQFF
TRBD1	NA	TRBV7-9	TRBJ2-7	13	TGTGCCAGCAGGTACAGGGGGCTAGGTGAGCAGTACTTC	CASRYRGLGEQYF
TRBD2	few	TRBV24-1	TRBJ2-1	16	TGTGCCACCAGTGATACCGGGACTAGCCCCTACAATGAGCAGTTCTTC	CATSDTGTSPYNEQFF
TRBD1	NA	TRBV7-6	TRBJ2-5	16	TGTGCCAGCAGCCCCTCAGGGGGTGTGCGTCAAGAGACCCAGTACTTC	CASSPSGGVRQETQYF
NA	many	TRBV5-1	TRBJ1-1	14	TGCGCCAGCAGCTTGGGGACCTCGGGCACTGAAGCTTTCTTT	CASSLGTSGTEAFF
NA	few	TRBV10-2	TRBJ1-5	17	TGCGCCAGCAGTGAGTCGAGCGGAGGGGCGAGCAATCAGCCCCAGCATTTT	CASSESSGGASNQPQHF
TRBD1	NA	TRBV6-4	TRBJ2-2	14	TGTGCCAGCTCGGGACAGGGGAACACCGGGGAGCTGTTTTTT	CASSGQGNTGELFF
TRBD2	NA	TRBV2	TRBJ2-7	15	TGTGCCAGCAGCGGTCTGGGAGGGAGGGTGTACGAGCAGTACTTC	CASSGLGGRVYEQYF
TRBD2	few	TRBV5-1	TRBJ2-1	16	TGCGCCAGCAGCGCACGCGGGGGGGTCGGTTACAATGAGCAGTTCTTC	CASSARGGVGYNEQFF
TRBD1	NA	TRBV2	TRBJ1-6	14	TGTGCCAGCAGTCCCCGGGGCAGGGGGTCACCCCTCCACTTT	CASSPRGRGSPLHF
TRBD2	NA	TRBV4-1	TRBJ2-1	15	TGCGCCAGCACCGACGCGGGGGGACCTAACAATGAGCAGTTCTTC	CASTDAGGPNNEQFF
NA	few	TRBV20-1	TRBJ2-7	15	TGCAGTGCTAGAGATAGGGAACAGGCGTCCTACGAGCAGTACTTC	CSARDREQASYEQYF
TRBD2	NA	TRBV10-3	TRBJ2-2	14	TGTGCCACCCGGACTAGCGGGAGCGTCGGGGAGCTGTTTTTT	CATRTSGSVGELFF
TRBD1	NA	TRBV18	TRBJ2-7	15	TGTGCCAGCTCATTCCGGACAGGGAGGTCCTACGAGCAGTACTTC	CASSFRTGRSYEQYF
TRBD1	few	TRBV5-5	TRBJ2-1	15	TGTGCCAGCAGCTCTTGGGGGGACAGGGGAAATGAGCAGTTCTTC	CASSSWGDRGNEQFF
TRBD2	NA	TRBV6-5	TRBJ2-3	16	TGTGCCAGCAGTTACTGGCGGGGGGCGCAAGGGGATACGCAGTATTTT	CASSYWRGAQGDTQYF
TRBD2	few	TRBV28	TRBJ2-1	17	TGTGCCAGCAGCCCCTCTAGCGGGGGGCCAAGTGATAATGAGCAGTTCTTC	CASSPSSGGPSDNEQFF
NA	few	TRBV5-1	TRBJ2-6	20	TGCGCCAGCAGGTCCTGGGAGGGGGCCCGTTCGAGGACTGGGGCCAACGTCCTGACTTTC	CASRSWEGARSRTGANVLTF
TRBD2	few	TRBV7-9	TRBJ2-3	17	TGTGCCAGCAGCCACCTGGCGCCGGCGGGAGCGACAGATACGCAGTATTTT	CASSHLAPAGATDTQYF
NA	NA	TRBV4-1	TRBJ2-7	16	TGCGCCAGCAGCCAAGACACACCAGGACGGACCTACGAGCAGTACTTC	CASSQDTPGRTYEQYF
TRBD1	NA	TRBV11-1	TRBJ2-1	13	TGTGCCAGCAGCTTTCAGGGGGCTAATGAGCAGTTCTTC	CASSFQGANEQFF
NA	NA	TRBV12-3/TRBV12-4	TRBJ2-7	16	TGTGCCAGCAGTCCCCCCGGGGCGAGGTTCTCCTACGAGCAGTACTTC	CASSPPGARFSYEQYF
TRBD1	NA	TRBV6-5	TRBJ2-5	16	TGTGCCAGCAGTTACTCGGGACAGGAGACCCAAGAGACCCAGTACTTC	CASSYSGQETQETQYF
NA	few	TRBV5-1	TRBJ2-3	17	TGCGCCAGCAGCTTGGAACAGGGATTATATAGCACAGATACGCAGTATTTT	CASSLEQGLYSTDTQYF
NA	NA	TRBV12-3/TRBV12-4	TRBJ2-2	17	TGTGCCAGCAATCCTAGGAGTCGGCAGACGAACACCGGGGAGCTGTTTTTT	CASNPRSRQTNTGELFF
NA	NA	TRBV20-1	TRBJ1-2	17	TGCTGCTTTAGGGGGAGGTCCGTGGGGAGTTGGTACTATGGCTACACCTTC	CCFRGRSVGSWYYGYTF
NA	few	TRBV4-1	TRBJ2-2	16	TGCGCCAGCAGCCACCCCGGGGGGCCTAACACCGGGGAGCTGTTTTTT	CASSHPGGPNTGELFF
TRBD1	few	TRBV12-3/TRBV12-4	TRBJ2-3	19	TGTGCCAGCAGTTACCGACCACTATGGACAGGGGCAGGCACAGATACGCAGTATTTT	CASSYRPLWTGAGTDTQYF
NA	few	TRBV7-8	TRBJ2-2	15	TGTGCCAGCAGCTTACCCACTAGCATTCCCGGGGAGCTGTTTTTT	CASSLPTSIPGELFF
NA	few	TRBV7-2	TRBJ2-6	12	TGTCGGACTGATTCTGGGGCCAACGTCCTGACTTTC	CRTDSGANVLTF
TRBD2	NA	TRBV20-1	TRBJ2-1	15	TGCAGTGTCCAACCGGGACTAGCGGGAAGGAATGAGCAGTTCTTC	CSVQPGLAGRNEQFF
NA	few	TRBV27	TRBJ2-1	13	TGTGCCAGCAGCTGGAGTCGGGACAATGAGCAGTTCTTC	CASSWSRDNEQFF
NA	few	TRBV12-3/TRBV12-4	TRBJ2-5	17	TGTGCCAGCAGTTTTTGGCCAGGGAACCCCCTAGAAGAGACCCAGTACTTC	CASSFWPGNPLEETQYF
NA	NA	TRBV11-2	TRBJ2-6	17	TGTGCCAGCAGCTTATCCAGGTTCCTCTCTGGGGCCAACGTCCTGACTTTC	CASSLSRFLSGANVLTF
TRBD2	many	TRBV29-1	TRBJ2-1	15	TGCAGCGTCTCCCCACTAGCGGGGAGGTACAATGAGCAGTTCTTC	CSVSPLAGRYNEQFF
NA	few	TRBV4-3	TRBJ2-1	16	TGCGCCAGCAGCCAAGAGGCCAGCAACTCCTACAATGAGCAGTTCTTC	CASSQEASNSYNEQFF
NA	NA	TRBV6-5	TRBJ1-1	10	TGTGCCGGAAGGGGGAACGGGGCTTTCTTT	CAGRGNGAFF
NA	few	TRBV10-3	TRBJ2-7	15	TGTGCCATCAGTGAAGGGGGGAAAAGCTCCTACGAGCAGTACTTC	CAISEGGKSSYEQYF
TRBD1	few	TRBV29-1	TRBJ2-7	15	TGCAGCGTTGATACTGGACAGGGCCCTCCCTACGAGCAGTACTTC	CSVDTGQGPPYEQYF